This T cell receptor (beta chain) was sequenced in a study of metastatic and nonmetastatic thyroid tumors. Looking at the study overall: Across blood and tumor or nodule tissue, repertoires from malignant and benign thyroid patients were compared with one another.

In the original processing: Clinicopathological groups differed in CDR3, with these differences serving to build a distant-metastasis classifier for papillary thyroid cancer. TCRdb used MiXCR to call clones anew from the PCR reads. The V and J calls here are based on TCRdb, not the publication. Seen here are roughly 3,400 clones, roughly 35% observed once, and the top ten hold around 29%. There were no patients who had received any treatment before thyroid surgery. The CDR3 runs to 14 residues. V was shortened by 2 bases and J by 3 bases, with 13 bases between the two germline ends. The germline V gene has CDR1 GTSNPN and CDR2 SVGIG (reference sequence).

The chain has TRBV30 and TRBJ1-2, with D uncertain. Input material: adjacent normal tissue. The clonotype was recovered from a male donor with papillary thyroid cancer or a benign thyroid nodule (not recorded which). Some clones in this sample may be carry-over from other donors' samples. In nucleotides, the CDR3 is TGTGCCTGGAGTTCTCTGGGCGGGGACTATGGCTACACCTTC. As protein: CAWSSLGGDYGYTF.